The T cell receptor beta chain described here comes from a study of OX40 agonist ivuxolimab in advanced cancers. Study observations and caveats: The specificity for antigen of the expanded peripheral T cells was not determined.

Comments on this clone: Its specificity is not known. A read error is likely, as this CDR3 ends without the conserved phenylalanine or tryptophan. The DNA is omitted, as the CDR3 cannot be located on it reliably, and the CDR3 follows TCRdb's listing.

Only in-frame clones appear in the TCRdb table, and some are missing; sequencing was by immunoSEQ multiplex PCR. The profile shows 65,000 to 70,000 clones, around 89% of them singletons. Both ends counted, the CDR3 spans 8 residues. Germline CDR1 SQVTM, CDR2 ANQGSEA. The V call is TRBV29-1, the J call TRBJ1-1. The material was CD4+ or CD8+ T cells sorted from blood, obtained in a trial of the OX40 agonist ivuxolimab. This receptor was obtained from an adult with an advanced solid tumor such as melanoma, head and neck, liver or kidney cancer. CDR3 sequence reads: CSVETGKL.